In this sample, the clone carrying this T cell receptor beta chain turned up many times. This sample is drawn from a study of T-cell reconstitution after alpha-beta-depleted transplantation in children. For TCRbeta, the library was prepared with unique molecular identifiers. TCRdb redid the calling of the PCR reads with MiXCR, one entry per CDR3 protein. The data show 190,000 or so distinct CDR3 sequences, about 15% seen once. Looked up from germline, CDR1 is SGHRS and CDR2 is YFSETQ. Deletions cut 4 bases from V and 6 bases from J, with 19 bases between. CDR3 size: 16 residues. Sequences were derived from PBMCs from the stem cell graft donor, sampled from the stem cell graft. This receptor was identified in a human donor who donated a stem cell graft to a child with acute lymphoblastic leukemia. The chain couples TRBV5-1 to TRBJ2-2; D is ambiguous. This chain's CDR3 is CASSRIVMEVPGELFF. CDR3 nucleotides: TGCGCCAGCAGCCGAATAGTAATGGAAGTCCCCGGGGAGCTGTTTTTT. The full variable domain, in which reference TRBV5-1 and TRBJ2-2 provide the parts outside the CDR3, is KAGVTQTPRYLIKTRGQQVTLSCSPISGHRSVSWYQQTPGQGLQFLFEYFSETQRNKGNFPGRFSGRQFSNSRSEMNVSTLELGDSALYLCASSRIVMEVPGELFFGEGSRLTVL.